This record concerns one T cell receptor beta chain sequence. It lacks a known antigen. No much larger clone is present one base from it, and per-base qualities are unavailable. This entry belongs to a study of T cell responses to AZD1222 COVID-19 vaccine (dated by TCRdb to the early 2020s). Study-level background: AZD1222 recipients whose second dose came at about 4 weeks and those whose second dose came at about 12 weeks were combined into one group, since spike-specific TCR depth and breadth did not differ between the two schedules. TCR sequencing covered over 230 trial participants: 207 given two doses of AZD1222 and 26 given two doses of MenACWY control vaccine. Enrollment into the trials was organized by age into subgroups of 18-55, 56-69 and 70-plus years, and those subgroups contained about 150, 27 and 61 TCR-sequenced participants, respectively. Overall study results and their limits: Participants were mostly white British and included more females than males, and it was suggested by the authors that clonal diversity may have been underestimated. Conclusions about previously exposed vaccinees are limited, since just six AZD1222 recipients were seropositive for SARS-CoV-2 at baseline. No day 14 peak-response samples were available, so repertoires were characterized only after the peak T cell response. In the small 56-69-year group, the increase in depth fell short of significance, most likely because of low power. Reportedly, almost half of the unique spike-specific TCRs recognized epitopes lying outside the regions that are mutated in the B.1.351 and B.1.1.7 variants. After two AZD1222 doses, spike-specific TCR breadth and depth were significantly higher than at day 0 and than in MenACWY recipients. CD4 TCRs associated with the vaccine covered the entire spike protein, and the dominant responses were in regions 160-218 and 743-854.

The CDR3 regions of human TCRbeta chains were subjected to immunosequencing. For the original study's pipeline: TCRs in the repertoires were compared against a reference library of SARS-CoV-2-specific TCRs that had been generated with the MIRA antigen-specificity platform. Breadth was defined as the fraction of unique TCRs that were SARS-CoV-2-associated. Depth was defined as the fraction of total T cells that were SARS-CoV-2-associated. Each spike-specific TCR was assigned to its reactive spike region and to a CD4 or CD8 class using the MIRA data. Log10-transformed breadth and depth values were compared by one-way ANOVA with Sidak's multiple comparisons tests. TCRdb took over this immuneACCESS table, retaining in-frame rearrangements with V and J assigned. Such tables are incomplete; in checked studies, under half of the missing clones stem from an unresolved V gene, and the remainder is unexplained. The V and J calls and clone size were taken over from that table, and D and trimming were inferred from the DNA. Here the sample has approximately 80,000 clones; 80% occur a single time. The top ten clones comprise 20% to 25% of the sample.

The germline V gene provides CDR1 KGHDR and CDR2 SFDVKD. The CDR3 goes from the cysteine to the phenylalanine over 12 residues. The retained sequence is limited to the CDR3, 36 bases, with the frame set at the first base. Trimming leaves V shorter by 10 bases and J shorter by 5 bases, with the junction holding 5 bases beyond the gene matches. The meaning of the sample's time point label: baseline before first vaccination. Samples from vaccinated people were obtained from the UK trials COV001 and COV002, which included a single-blind randomized controlled phase 2/3 trial of AZD1222 (ChAdOx1 nCoV-19) in healthy adults. For TCRbeta chain sequencing, PBMC samples were collected from trial participants at day 0 and at day 28 after the second dose.

This TCR was recovered from an adult in good health. The sample was peripheral blood, taken on day 0 of AZD1222 vaccination. The chain couples TRBV24-1 to TRBJ2-7; TRBD1 lines up with 9 middle nucleotides. The CDR3 corresponds to CATAGQGHEQYF. Here is the DNA: TGTGCCACAGCGGGACAGGGCCACGAGCAGTACTTC.